This T cell receptor beta chain was documented in a study of OX40 agonist ivuxolimab in advanced cancers. Study background: Dose-escalation patients had hepatocellular carcinoma, melanoma, renal cell or head and neck cancer. Age averaged around 60 years (range about 23 to 85), and 82.7% were male.

Germline V gene lookup returns CDR1 MRHNA and CDR2 SNTAGT. The CDR3 is 13 amino acids. Trimming took 2 bases from V and 10 from J, leaving 12 bases between them. A note on this clone: Its antigen remains unknown.

General observations from the study: Researchers report that CD8+ T cells had, on average, more expanded clones than CD4+. It was also the case that some nonresponders had low normalized T-cell clonal expansion.

Assay: immunoSEQ multiplex PCR; the TCRdb copy retains only in-frame clones and omits some. This table has several thousand clones, 80% to 85% appearing once. The chain has TRBV6-4 and TRBJ2-1; D possibly corresponds to TRBD1 (6 bases). This specimen was CD4+ or CD8+ T cells sorted from blood, taken in a trial of the OX40 agonist ivuxolimab. The sequence came from an adult with an advanced solid tumor such as melanoma, head and neck, liver or kidney cancer. The CDR3 reads CASSDTTGTEQFF. The CDR3 DNA follows: TGTGCCAGCAGTGACACTACAGGGACCGAGCAGTTCTTC.